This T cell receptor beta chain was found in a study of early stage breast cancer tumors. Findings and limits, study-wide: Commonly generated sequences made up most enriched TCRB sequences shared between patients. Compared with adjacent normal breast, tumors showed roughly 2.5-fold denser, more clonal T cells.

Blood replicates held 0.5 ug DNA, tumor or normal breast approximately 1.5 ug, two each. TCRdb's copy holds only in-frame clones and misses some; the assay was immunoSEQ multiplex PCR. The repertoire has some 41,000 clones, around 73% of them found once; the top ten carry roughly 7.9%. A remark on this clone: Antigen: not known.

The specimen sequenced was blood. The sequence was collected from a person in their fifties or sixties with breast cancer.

The CDR3 sequence is CASSLKATYNEQFF. The DNA for the CDR3 is TGTGCCAGCAGCTTAAAAGCGACCTACAATGAGCAGTTCTTC. The chain links TRBV7-9 to TRBJ2-1; D uncertain. CDR1 is SEHNR and CDR2 is FQNEAQ in the germline V gene (reference sequence). The CDR3 runs 14 residues. V was clipped by 2 bases and J by 2 bases, with 7 bases between them.